The 7 T cell receptor beta chains reported below all come from one sample, sequenced in a study of blood T cells in healthy people across ages. Through a sample-barcoded 5' primer and a J-beta primer mix, a second PCR was run for roughly 6 to 12 cycles. TCRdb used MiXCR to reprocess the 5' RACE reads, holding one entry per CDR3 protein. Of more than 700,000 distinct CDR3 sequences listed, less than 70% are singletons. Sequenced sample: blood. The receptors stem from a man at least 80 years old in good health.

The chain has TRBV6-5 and TRBJ1-2; possible D gene TRBD1, 5 bases. The CDR3 is made up of 13 amino acids. V gave up 3 bases and J gave up 7 bases, with 12 bases separating them. Germline lookup yields CDR1 MNHEY and CDR2 SVGAGI. As DNA, the CDR3 is TGTGCCAGCAGTTATTCGGCGGGGCGTGGCTACACCTTC. Protein: CASSYSAGRGYTF.

The chain combines TRBV6-6 with TRBJ1-4, with D uncertain. This CDR3 has 14 residues. The germline V gene has CDR1 MNHNY and CDR2 SVGAGI (reference sequence). Trimming pared 6 bases from V and 8 bases from J, leaving 16 bases between. CDR3 sequence (DNA): TGTGCCAGCAGCAGACACCCGATGGGGGAAAAACTGTTTTTT. Translated: CASSRHPMGEKLFF.

In this sample, this clonotype turned up many times. This chain joins TRBV3-1 and TRBJ2-7, with TRBD2 matching over 7 bases. CDR1 LGHDT and CDR2 YNNKEL come from the germline V gene (reference sequence). The junction had 8 bases not matched to a gene; V was cut back by 0 bases and J by 12 bases. There are 13 residues in the CDR3. CDR3 bases: TGTGCCAGCAGCCAAGAACTTGGCGGGAGTGTGTACTTC. Amino acid sequence: CASSQELGGSVYF.

The table lists this clonotype with many counts. The chain employs TRBV27 and TRBJ2-4; 7 bases are shared with TRBD2. Germline trimming cut 3 bases from V and 0 bases from J; bases unmatched to any gene: 2. The CDR3 runs to 15 residues. CDR1 and CDR2 (germline): MNHEY, SMNVEV (reference sequence). In nucleotides, the CDR3 is TGTGCCAGCAGTTTGGCGGGAGCAGCCAAAAACATTCAGTACTTC. It codes for CASSLAGAAKNIQYF.

In this sample, this clonotype turned up a few times. The DNA for the CDR3 is TGTGCCAGCAGCGTAGGGGACTCCGGGAAATCGTACATTCAGTACTTC. Translated: CASSVGDSGKSYIQYF. The V call is TRBV6-5, the J call TRBJ2-4; a possible D gene is TRBD2 (6 bases). The CDR3 covers 16 residues. Germline loops: CDR1 MNHEY, CDR2 SVGAGI. V dropped 6 bases and J dropped 8 bases, with 23 bases sitting between them.

The J gene is TRBJ2-5, the V gene TRBV15, with D perhaps matching TRBD1 (5 bases). The assigned J gene may be wrong: the sequence end matches TRBJ2-7 better. There are 13 residues in the CDR3. Germline V gives CDR1 LNHNV, CDR2 YYDKDF (reference sequence). The CDR3 sequence: CATSPGRGGEQYF. CDR3 DNA: TGTGCCACCAGCCCAGGGCGAGGCGGCGAGCAGTACTTC.

This rearrangement joins TRBV7-9 to TRBJ2-5; 12 bases agree with TRBD2. The last part of the DNA fits TRBJ2-7 better; the J call may be wrong. Germline V gene lookup returns CDR1 SEHNR and CDR2 FQNEAQ (reference sequence). The CDR3 runs 16 residues. CDR3 region: CASSSLAGGKAYEQYF. DNA for the CDR3: TGTGCCAGCAGCTCCCTAGCGGGAGGGAAGGCCTACGAGCAGTACTTC.